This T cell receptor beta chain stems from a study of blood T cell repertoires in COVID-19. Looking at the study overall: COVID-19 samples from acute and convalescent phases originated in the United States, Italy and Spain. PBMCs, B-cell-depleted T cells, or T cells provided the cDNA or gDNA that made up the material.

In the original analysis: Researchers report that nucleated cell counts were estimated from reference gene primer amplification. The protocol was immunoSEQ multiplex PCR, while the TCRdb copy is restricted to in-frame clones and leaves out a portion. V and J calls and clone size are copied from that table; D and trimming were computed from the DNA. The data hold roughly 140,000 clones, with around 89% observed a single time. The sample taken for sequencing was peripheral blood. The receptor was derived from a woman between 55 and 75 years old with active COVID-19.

CDR3 coding DNA: TGTGCCAGCAGCCGCTCATGGGGACAGGATGAAAAACTGTTTTTT. As protein: CASSRSWGQDEKLFF. V is TRBV3-1 (or the pseudogene TRBV3-2) and J is TRBJ1-4, with 8 bases fitting TRBD1. Losses at the gene ends were 4 bases for V and 6 bases for J; bases not matched to a gene: 7. Germline loops: CDR1 LGHDT, CDR2 YNNKEL (reference sequence). The CDR3 totals 15 residues.